What follows are 21 T cell receptor beta chains derived from one specimen sequenced in a study of T cells in Graves' hyperthyroidism and ophthalmopathy. The investigators amplified TCR beta CDR3 regions from RNA transcripts. TCR CDR3 regions were first amplified by RT-PCR with HTBI primers. TCRdb reanalysed the multiplex PCR reads using MiXCR and keeps one entry per CDR3 protein. The data show around 760,000 distinct CDR3 sequences, 30% to 40% seen once. Sample: blood. Receptors were obtained from a middle-aged woman with Graves' hyperthyroidism.

This clonotype was picked up many times. The chain joins TRBV12-3 or TRBV12-4 to TRBJ1-6; D might be TRBD1 (6 bases). V lost 6 bases and J 6 bases, leaving 18 bases between the germline ends. This CDR3 is built from 16 residues. DNA of the CDR3: TGTGCCAGCAGCCAGGGGAGGTTTCTACCTAATTCACCCCTCCACTTT. This gives the protein CASSQGRFLPNSPLHF.

This clonotype was detected many times. J is TRBJ2-5 and V is TRBV24-1, with D possibly being TRBD1 (5 bases). The germline CDR1 and CDR2 sequences are KGHDR and SFDVKD. The V end was cut by 7 bases, the J end by 2 bases, with 16 bases between. The CDR3 runs to 15 residues. The CDR3 DNA is TGTGCCACCAGCGAGGAAGGGGAATGGCAAGAGACCCAGTACTTC. Amino acids: CATSEEGEWQETQYF.

The table lists this clonotype with many counts. The chain links TRBV19 to TRBJ1-2; D is undetermined. In germline, CDR1 is LNHDA, CDR2 SQIVND (reference sequence). Trimming stripped 3 bases from V and 14 bases from J, with 16 bases between. CDR3 size: 12 residues. The CDR3 here is CASSIILGSRTF. As DNA, the CDR3 is TGTGCCAGTAGTATCATATTGGGCTCAAGAACCTTC. The whole variable domain, filled in from reference TRBV19 and TRBJ1-2, reads DGGITQSPKYLFRKEGQNVTLSCEQNLNHDAMYWYRQDPGQGLRLIYYSQIVNDFQKGDIAEGYSVSREKKESFPLTVTSAQKNPTAFYLCASSIILGSRTFGSGTRLTVV.

This clonotype was counted at least ten times. V and J are TRBV29-1 and TRBJ2-5; D might be TRBD2 (6 bases). V shed 0 bases and J shed 0 bases, with 17 bases lying between them. The CDR3 runs 17 residues. The V gene's germline CDR1 is SQVTM and CDR2 ANQGSEA. CDR3 loop: CSVEEFGGASYQETQYF. CDR3 DNA: TGCAGCGTTGAAGAGTTTGGCGGGGCTTCGTACCAAGAGACCCAGTACTTC. Complete variable domain (other parts from reference TRBV29-1 and TRBJ2-5): SAVISQKPSRDICQRGTSLTIQCQVDSQVTMMFWYRQQPGQSLTLIATANQGSEATYESGFVIDKFPISRPNLTFSTLTVSNMSPEDSSIYLCSVEEFGGASYQETQYFGPGTRLLVL.

This clonotype was seen repeatedly, ten times or more. V and J are TRBV25-1 and TRBJ1-3; 10 bases line up with TRBD1. The ends lost 5 bases at V and 4 bases at J; junction bases unmatched: 5. Germline values: CDR1 MGHDK, CDR2 SYGVNS. The length of the CDR3 is 15 residues. The DNA of the CDR3 is TGTGCCAGCAGTCGGACAGGGGGTCTCGGAAACACCATATATTTT. Translation gives CASSRTGGLGNTIYF.

CDR3 sequence: CASSLGTPFTGELFF. CDR3 sequence (DNA): TGTGCCAGCAGTCTAGGGACACCCTTCACCGGGGAGCTGTTTTTT. The rearrangement links TRBV3-1 to TRBJ2-2; possible D gene TRBD1, 6 bases. CDR1 is LGHDT and CDR2 is YNNKEL in the germline V gene (reference sequence). This CDR3 has 15 amino acids. Trimming took off 6 bases at V and 4 bases at J, with 15 bases between the two ends.

This clonotype occurred a few times. This sequence joins TRBV20-1 and TRBJ2-5; TRBD2 matches 10 bases. V dropped 4 bases and J dropped 3; count of bases not matched to a gene: 8. This CDR3 has 15 amino acids. Germline loops: CDR1 DFQATT, CDR2 SNEGSKA (reference sequence). Here the CDR3 reads CSAMGLAGVKETQYF. In DNA, the CDR3 is TGCAGTGCTATGGGGCTAGCGGGGGTAAAAGAGACCCAGTACTTC.

On this clonotype: A junction end diverges from the germline sequence, so it may reflect a read error. This rearrangement joins TRBV7-9 to TRBJ2-7; 8 bases align to TRBD1. Near its end, the DNA agrees better with TRBJ2-1, so the J call may be wrong. This CDR3 has 17 residues. Germline values: CDR1 SEHNR, CDR2 FQNEAQ (reference sequence). The CDR3, as DNA: TGCGCCAGCAGCCCACACGTATTTGGACAGGGAGAATACGAGCAGTTCTTC. Its protein product is CASSPHVFGQGEYEQFF.

This clonotype was observed a single time. The CDR3: CASSPLMDGAYEQYF. As DNA, the CDR3 is TGTGCCAGCTCACCTCTCATGGACGGAGCCTACGAGCAGTACTTC. This rearrangement joins TRBV7-8 to TRBJ2-7; D unclear. The CDR3 covers 15 residues. V shed 8 bases and J shed 2 bases, with 19 bases lying between them. CDR1 is SGHVS, CDR2 FQNEAQ, per germline.

This clonotype was recorded many times. The genes are TRBV12-3 or TRBV12-4 and TRBJ1-6; the D is unclear. The length of the CDR3 is 12 residues. Trimming removed 2 bases from V and 11 bases from J, with 7 bases in between. CDR3 in amino acids: CASSLFKPPLHF. The CDR3 nucleotides read TGTGCCAGCAGTTTATTCAAGCCACCCCTCCACTTT.

The chain couples TRBV10-2 to TRBJ1-2; TRBD1 might be the D (5 bases). V was trimmed by 6 bases and J by 3 bases, leaving 8 bases between them. Germline loops: CDR1 WSHSY, CDR2 SAAADI. The CDR3 loop spans 12 amino acids. CDR3 region: CASRARDYGYTF. CDR3 bases: TGCGCCAGCAGGGCCAGGGACTATGGCTACACCTTC.

This clonotype was observed at least ten times. The V call is TRBV9, the J call TRBJ2-5; D might be TRBD1 (6 bases). Germline CDR1 reads SGDLS; CDR2 reads YYNGEE. The CDR3 has 14 residues. With 0 bases removed from V and 4 bases from J, the gap between germline ends came to 10 bases. CDR3 sequence: CASSVVGAGETQYF. Here the CDR3 DNA reads TGTGCCAGCAGCGTAGTGGGGGCCGGAGAGACCCAGTACTTC. Supplemented by reference TRBV9 and TRBJ2-5, the full variable domain reads DSGVTQTPKHLITATGQRVTLRCSPRSGDLSVYWYQQSLDQGLQFLIQYYNGEERAKGNILERFSAQQFPDLHSELNLSSLELGDSALYFCASSVVGAGETQYFGPGTRLLVL.

This clonotype was found a few times. The rearrangement uses TRBV2 and TRBJ2-1; perhaps TRBD2 as D (6 bases). Germline values: CDR1 SNHLY, CDR2 FYNNEI. The CDR3 contains 12 residues. Trimming removed 6 bases at V and 6 bases at J, with 9 bases between. This CDR3 reads CASRGLSNEQFF. CDR3 nucleotides: TGTGCCAGCAGGGGACTGTCCAATGAGCAGTTCTTC.

As concerns this clonotype: Compared with germline, one end of the junction differs, possibly owing to a read error. This sequence joins TRBV7-2 and TRBJ2-3, with 9 bases aligning to TRBD2. The CDR3 runs to 17 residues. Germline V lookup: CDR1 SGHTA, CDR2 FQGNSA. This CDR3 reads CASSPTGTSKSTDTQYF. CDR3 sequence (DNA): TGCGCCAGCAGCCCCACAGGGACTAGCAAGAGCACAGATACGCAGTATTTT.

The rearrangement uses TRBV11-2 and TRBJ2-2; 14 bases match TRBD2. The germline gives CDR1 SGHAT, CDR2 FQNNGV. The J segment lost 4 bases and the V segment lost 7 bases, leaving 8 bases of the junction unmatched. The CDR3 loop spans 17 amino acids. The CDR3 here is CASTRLAGGLATGELFF. The CDR3 nucleotides are TGTGCCAGCACCAGACTAGCGGGAGGGCTTGCCACCGGGGAGCTGTTTTTT.

This clonotype was counted a few times. Germline is not matched at one junction end, which may reflect a read error. This sequence joins TRBV5-1 and TRBJ1-4, with a tentative D call TRBD1 (5 bases). The germline V gene has CDR1 SGHRS and CDR2 YFSETQ. The CDR3 is made up of 15 amino acids. The CDR3 sequence: CASSLVGTLSEKLFF. The CDR3 DNA is TGTGCCAGCAGCTTGGTAGGGACTTTAAGTGAAAAACTGTTTTTT.

Concerning this clonotype: The junction differs from germline at one of its ends, possibly a read error. The chain employs TRBV5-1 and TRBJ1-4, with 8 bases fitting TRBD1. Germline CDR1 is SGHRS and CDR2 is YFSETQ. The CDR3 sequence is 16 residues long. In nucleotides, the CDR3 is TGTGCCAGCAGCGGGCCAGGGGGCTTACAGGAGGAAAAACTGTTTTTT. Translation gives CASSGPGGLQEEKLFF.

This clonotype turned up a few times. The rearrangement links TRBV9 to TRBJ2-5; tentatively, D is TRBD1 or TRBD2 (5 bases each). Trimming pared 2 bases from V and 1 base from J, leaving 12 bases between. This CDR3 contains 15 residues. Germline V gene sequence: CDR1 SGDLS, CDR2 YYNGEE. CDR3 in amino acids: CASSVWGSSQETQYF. In DNA, the CDR3 is TGTGCCAGCAGCGTTTGGGGGAGCTCCCAAGAGACCCAGTACTTC.

The chain employs TRBV7-2 and TRBJ2-7; tentative D call: TRBD2 (6 bases). V was pared by 6 bases and J by 10 bases, with 13 bases between. Germline V CDR1 and CDR2: SGHTA, FQGNSA. The CDR3 extends over 11 amino acids. CDR3 DNA sequence: TGTGCCAGCAGGGGGGGTGTCGATCAGTACTTC. Translated: CASRGGVDQYF.

The chain has TRBV7-3 and TRBJ1-6; TRBD1 agrees at 9 bases. Germline values: CDR1 SGHTA, CDR2 FQGTGA. This CDR3 is built from 15 residues. The V and J ends lost 6 bases and 14 bases, in that order; junction bases with no gene match: 14. CDR3 region: CASREGQGPFWALHF. The CDR3 DNA reads TGTGCCAGCAGGGAGGGACAGGGCCCCTTTTGGGCCCTCCACTTT.

The chain has TRBV6-5 and TRBJ1-2, with 8 bases aligning to TRBD1. V lost 3 bases and J lost 2; bases outside the gene matches: 14. Per the germline V gene, CDR1 is MNHEY and CDR2 is SVGAGI. The CDR3 runs to 18 residues. CDR3 in DNA: TGTGCCAGCAGTTATCGGGTCGGACAGGGCTGGGGAAACTATGGCTACACCTTC. It yields the protein CASSYRVGQGWGNYGYTF.